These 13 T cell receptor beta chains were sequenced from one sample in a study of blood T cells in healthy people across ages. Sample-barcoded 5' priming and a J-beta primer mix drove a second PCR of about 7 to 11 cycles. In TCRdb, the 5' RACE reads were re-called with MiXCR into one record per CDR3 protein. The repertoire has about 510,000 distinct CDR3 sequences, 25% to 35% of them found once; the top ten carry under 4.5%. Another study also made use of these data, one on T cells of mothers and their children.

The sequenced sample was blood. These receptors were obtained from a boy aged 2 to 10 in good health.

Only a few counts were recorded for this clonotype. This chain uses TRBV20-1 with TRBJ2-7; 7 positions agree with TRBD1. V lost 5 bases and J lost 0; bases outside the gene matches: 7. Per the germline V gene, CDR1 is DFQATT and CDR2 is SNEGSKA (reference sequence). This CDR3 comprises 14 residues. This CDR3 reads CSASRQGNSYEQYF. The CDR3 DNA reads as TGCAGTGCTTCCCGACAGGGAAACTCCTACGAGCAGTACTTC.

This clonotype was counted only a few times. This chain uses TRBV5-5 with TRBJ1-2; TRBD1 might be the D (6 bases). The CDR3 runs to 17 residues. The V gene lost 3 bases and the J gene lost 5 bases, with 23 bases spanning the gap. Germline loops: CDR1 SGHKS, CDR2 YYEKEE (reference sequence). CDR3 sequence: CASSSLHRDIDLYGYTF. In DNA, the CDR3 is TGTGCCAGCAGCTCCCTCCACCGGGACATAGACCTTTATGGCTACACCTTC.

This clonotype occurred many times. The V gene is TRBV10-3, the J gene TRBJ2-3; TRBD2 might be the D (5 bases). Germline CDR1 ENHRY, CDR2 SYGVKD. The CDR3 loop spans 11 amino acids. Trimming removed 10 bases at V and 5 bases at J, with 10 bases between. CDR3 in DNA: TGTGCCACCACTCGGGAAGATACGCAGTATTTT. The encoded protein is CATTREDTQYF.

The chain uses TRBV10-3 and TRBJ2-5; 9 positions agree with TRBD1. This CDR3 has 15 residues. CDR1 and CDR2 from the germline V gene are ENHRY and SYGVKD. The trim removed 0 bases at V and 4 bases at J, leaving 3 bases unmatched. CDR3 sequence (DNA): TGTGCCATCAGTGAGTCGGACAGGGGTGGAGAGACCCAGTACTTC. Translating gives CAISESDRGGETQYF.

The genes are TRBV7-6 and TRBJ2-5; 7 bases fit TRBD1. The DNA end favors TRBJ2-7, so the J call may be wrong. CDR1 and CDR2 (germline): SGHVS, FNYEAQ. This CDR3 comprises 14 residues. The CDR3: CASSSTGFHDEQYF. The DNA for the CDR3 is TGTGCCAGCAGCTCGACAGGGTTTCACGACGAGCAGTACTTC.

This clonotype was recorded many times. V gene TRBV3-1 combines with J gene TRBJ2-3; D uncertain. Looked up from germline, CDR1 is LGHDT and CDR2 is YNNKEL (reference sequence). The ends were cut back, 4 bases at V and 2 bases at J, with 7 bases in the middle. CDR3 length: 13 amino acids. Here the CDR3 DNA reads TGTGCCAGCAGCCGAAACCCCACAGATACGCAGTATTTT. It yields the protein CASSRNPTDTQYF.

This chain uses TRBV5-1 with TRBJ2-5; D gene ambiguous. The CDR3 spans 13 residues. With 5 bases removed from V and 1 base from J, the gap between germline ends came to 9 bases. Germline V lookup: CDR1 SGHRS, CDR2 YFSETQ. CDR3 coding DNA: TGCGCCAGCAGAAGGCGGAGCCAAGAGACCCAGTACTTC. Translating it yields CASRRRSQETQYF.

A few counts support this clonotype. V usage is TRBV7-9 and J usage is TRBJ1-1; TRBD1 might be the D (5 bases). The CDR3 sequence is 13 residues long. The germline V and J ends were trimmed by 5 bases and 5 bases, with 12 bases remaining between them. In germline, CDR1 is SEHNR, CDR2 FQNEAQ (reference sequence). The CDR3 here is CASSPRTRTEAFF. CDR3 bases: TGTGCCAGCAGCCCCCGGACAAGGACTGAAGCTTTCTTT.

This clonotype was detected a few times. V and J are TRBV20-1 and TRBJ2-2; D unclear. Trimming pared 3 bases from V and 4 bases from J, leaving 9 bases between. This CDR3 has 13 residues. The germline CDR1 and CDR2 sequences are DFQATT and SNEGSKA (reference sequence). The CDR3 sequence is CSASFRSTGELFF. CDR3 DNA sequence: TGCAGTGCTAGTTTTCGGAGCACCGGGGAGCTGTTTTTT.

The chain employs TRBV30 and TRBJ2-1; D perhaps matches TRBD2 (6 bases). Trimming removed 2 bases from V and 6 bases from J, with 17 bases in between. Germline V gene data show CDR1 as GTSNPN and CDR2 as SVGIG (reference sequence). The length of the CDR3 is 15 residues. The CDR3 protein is CAWSNLGWGGNEQFF. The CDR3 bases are TGTGCCTGGAGTAATCTGGGGTGGGGAGGCAATGAGCAGTTCTTC.

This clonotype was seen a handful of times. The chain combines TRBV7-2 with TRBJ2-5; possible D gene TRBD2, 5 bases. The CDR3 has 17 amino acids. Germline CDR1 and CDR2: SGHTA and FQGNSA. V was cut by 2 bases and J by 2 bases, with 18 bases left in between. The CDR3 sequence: CASSLYMWGRRQETQYF. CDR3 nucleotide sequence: TGTGCCAGCAGCTTATATATGTGGGGTCGGAGGCAAGAGACCCAGTACTTC.

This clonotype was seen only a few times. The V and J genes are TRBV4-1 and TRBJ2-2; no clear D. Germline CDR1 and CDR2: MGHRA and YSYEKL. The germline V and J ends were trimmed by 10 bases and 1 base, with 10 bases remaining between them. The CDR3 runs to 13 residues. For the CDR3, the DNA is TGCGCCACCCACGGTGTGAACACCGGGGAGCTGTTTTTT. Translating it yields CATHGVNTGELFF.

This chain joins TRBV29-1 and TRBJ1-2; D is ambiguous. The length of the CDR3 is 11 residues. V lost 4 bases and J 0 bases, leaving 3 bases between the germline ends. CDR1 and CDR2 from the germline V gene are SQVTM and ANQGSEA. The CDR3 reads CSVGTNYGYTF. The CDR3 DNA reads TGCAGCGTTGGGACTAACTATGGCTACACCTTC.